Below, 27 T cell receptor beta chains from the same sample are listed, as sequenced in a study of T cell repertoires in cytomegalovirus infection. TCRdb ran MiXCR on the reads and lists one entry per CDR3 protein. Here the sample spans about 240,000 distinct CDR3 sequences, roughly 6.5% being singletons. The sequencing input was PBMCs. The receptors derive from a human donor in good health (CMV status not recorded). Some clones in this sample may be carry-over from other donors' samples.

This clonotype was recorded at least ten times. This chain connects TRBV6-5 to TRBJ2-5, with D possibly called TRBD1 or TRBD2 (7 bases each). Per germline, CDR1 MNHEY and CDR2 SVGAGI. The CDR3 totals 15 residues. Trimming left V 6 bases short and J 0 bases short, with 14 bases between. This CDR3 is CASSPGGGYQETQYF. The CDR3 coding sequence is TGTGCCAGCAGCCCAGGGGGGGGCTACCAAGAGACCCAGTACTTC.

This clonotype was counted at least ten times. The DNA of the CDR3 is TGCAGCGTTTCTCTCGCGGGGGGAGAGACCCAGTACTTC. It yields the protein CSVSLAGGETQYF. V gene TRBV29-1 combines with J gene TRBJ2-5; TRBD2 matches at 8 bases. The CDR3 length is 13 residues. Trimming removed 5 bases from V and 4 bases from J; junction bases left unmatched: 6. Germline V gives CDR1 SQVTM, CDR2 ANQGSEA.

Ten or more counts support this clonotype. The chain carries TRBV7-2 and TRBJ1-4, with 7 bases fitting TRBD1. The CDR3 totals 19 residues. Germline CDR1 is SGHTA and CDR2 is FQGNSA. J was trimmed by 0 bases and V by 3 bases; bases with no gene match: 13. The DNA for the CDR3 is TGTGCCAGCAGCTTGACCGGGGGGGGGACAGCTGCAACTAATGAAAAACTGTTTTTT. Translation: CASSLTGGGTAATNEKLFF.

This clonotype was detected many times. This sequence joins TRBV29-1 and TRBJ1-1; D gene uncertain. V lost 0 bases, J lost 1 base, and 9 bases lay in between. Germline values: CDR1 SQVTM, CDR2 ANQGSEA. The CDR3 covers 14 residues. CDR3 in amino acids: CSVEEWEGNTEAFF. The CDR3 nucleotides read TGCAGCGTTGAAGAGTGGGAAGGGAACACTGAAGCTTTCTTT.

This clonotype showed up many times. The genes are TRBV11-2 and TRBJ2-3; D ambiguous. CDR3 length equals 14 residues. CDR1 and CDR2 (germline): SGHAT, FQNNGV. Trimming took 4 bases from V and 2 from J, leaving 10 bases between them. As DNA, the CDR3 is TGTGCCAGCAGCTATCGAGATATCACAGATACGCAGTATTTT. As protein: CASSYRDITDTQYF.

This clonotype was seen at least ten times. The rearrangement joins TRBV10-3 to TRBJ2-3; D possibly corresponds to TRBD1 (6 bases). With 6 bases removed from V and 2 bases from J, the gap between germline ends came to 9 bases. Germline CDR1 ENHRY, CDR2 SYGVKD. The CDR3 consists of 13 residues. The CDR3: CAIRQGLTDTQYF. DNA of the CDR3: TGTGCCATCAGACAGGGCCTCACAGATACGCAGTATTTT.

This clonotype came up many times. CDR3 amino acids: CASSRETSDTGELFF. DNA of the CDR3: TGTGCCAGCAGCCGGGAGACTAGTGACACCGGGGAGCTGTTTTTT. V and J are TRBV4-2 and TRBJ2-2; TRBD2 is a possible D gene (6 bases). Germline assignment: CDR1 LGHNA and CDR2 YNFKEQ. Trimming removed 4 bases at V and 3 bases at J, with 12 bases between. This CDR3 region has 15 residues.

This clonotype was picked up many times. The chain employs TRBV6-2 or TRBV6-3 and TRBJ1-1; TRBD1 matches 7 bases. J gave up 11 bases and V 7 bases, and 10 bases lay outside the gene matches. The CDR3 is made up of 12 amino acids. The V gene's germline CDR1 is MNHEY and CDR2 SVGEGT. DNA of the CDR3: TGTGCCAGCAACACTCGCCGGGACAGCGCTTTCTTT. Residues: CASNTRRDSAFF.

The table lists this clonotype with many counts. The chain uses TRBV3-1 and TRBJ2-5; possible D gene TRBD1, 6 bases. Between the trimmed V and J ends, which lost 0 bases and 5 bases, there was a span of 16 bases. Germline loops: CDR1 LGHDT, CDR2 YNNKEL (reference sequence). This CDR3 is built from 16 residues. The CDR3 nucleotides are TGTGCCAGCAGCCAAGAAGTCGGCAGGGGCGGGGAGACCCAGTACTTC. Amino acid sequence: CASSQEVGRGGETQYF.

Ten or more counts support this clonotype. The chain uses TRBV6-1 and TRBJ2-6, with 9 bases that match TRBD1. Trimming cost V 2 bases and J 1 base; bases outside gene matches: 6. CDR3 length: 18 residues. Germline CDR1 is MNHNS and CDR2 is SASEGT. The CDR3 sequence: CASSENRGRESGANVLTF. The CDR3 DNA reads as TGTGCCAGCAGTGAAAACAGGGGGCGGGAATCTGGGGCCAACGTCCTGACTTTC.

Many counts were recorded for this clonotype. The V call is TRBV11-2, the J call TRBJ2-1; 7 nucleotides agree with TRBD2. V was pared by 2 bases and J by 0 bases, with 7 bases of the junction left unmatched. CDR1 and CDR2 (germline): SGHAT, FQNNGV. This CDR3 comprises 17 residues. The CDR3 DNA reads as TGTGCCAGCAGCTTAACCCTAGCGGCCAGCTCCTACAATGAGCAGTTCTTC. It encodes CASSLTLAASSYNEQFF. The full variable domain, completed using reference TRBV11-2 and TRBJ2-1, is EAGVAQSPRYKIIEKRQSVAFWCNPISGHATLYWYQQILGQGPKLLIQFQNNGVVDDSQLPKDRFSAERLKGVDSTLKIQPAKLEDSAVYLCASSLTLAASSYNEQFFGPGTRLTVL.

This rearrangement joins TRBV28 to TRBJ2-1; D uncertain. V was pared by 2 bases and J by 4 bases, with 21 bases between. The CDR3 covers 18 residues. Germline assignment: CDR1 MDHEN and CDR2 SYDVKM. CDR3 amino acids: CASSLQWSRRTLYNEQFF. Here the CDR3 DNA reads TGTGCCAGCAGTTTACAGTGGTCCCGCCGGACCCTTTACAATGAGCAGTTCTTC. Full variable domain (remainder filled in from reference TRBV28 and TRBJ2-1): DVKVTQSSRYLVKRTGEKVFLECVQDMDHENMFWYRQDPGLGLRLIYFSYDVKMKEKGDIPEGYSVSREKKERFSLILESASTNQTSMYLCASSLQWSRRTLYNEQFFGPGTRLTVL.

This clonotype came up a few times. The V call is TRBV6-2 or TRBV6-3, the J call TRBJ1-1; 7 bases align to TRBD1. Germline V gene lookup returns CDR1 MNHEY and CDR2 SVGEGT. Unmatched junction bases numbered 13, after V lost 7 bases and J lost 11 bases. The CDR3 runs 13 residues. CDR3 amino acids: CASNPGGTSGAFF. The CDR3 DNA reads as TGTGCCAGCAACCCAGGGGGGACTTCGGGGGCTTTCTTT.

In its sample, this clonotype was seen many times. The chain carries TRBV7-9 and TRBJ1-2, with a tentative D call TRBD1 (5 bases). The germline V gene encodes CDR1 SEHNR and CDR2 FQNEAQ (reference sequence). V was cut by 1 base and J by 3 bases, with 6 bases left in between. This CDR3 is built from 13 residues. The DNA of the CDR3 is TGTGCCAGCAGCTTAGAAGGGGACTATGGCTACACCTTC. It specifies CASSLEGDYGYTF.

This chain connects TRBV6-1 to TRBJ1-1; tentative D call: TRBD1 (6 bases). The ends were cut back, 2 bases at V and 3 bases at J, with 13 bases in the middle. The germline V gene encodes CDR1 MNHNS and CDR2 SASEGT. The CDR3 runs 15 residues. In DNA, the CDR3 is TGTGCCAGCAGTGAACGGGGGTGGGGGCACACTGAAGCTTTCTTT. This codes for CASSERGWGHTEAFF.

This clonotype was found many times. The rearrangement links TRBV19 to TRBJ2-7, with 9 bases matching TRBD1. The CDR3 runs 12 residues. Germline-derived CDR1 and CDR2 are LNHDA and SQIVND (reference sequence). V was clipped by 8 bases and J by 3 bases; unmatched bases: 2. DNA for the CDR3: TGTGCCAGTTCGGACAGGGGCTACGAGCAGTACTTC. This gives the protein CASSDRGYEQYF.

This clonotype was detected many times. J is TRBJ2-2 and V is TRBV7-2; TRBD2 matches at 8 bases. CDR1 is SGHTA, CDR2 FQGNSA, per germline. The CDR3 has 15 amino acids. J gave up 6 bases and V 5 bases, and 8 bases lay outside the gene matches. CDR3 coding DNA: TGTGCCAGCAGCGCAAGGGCTAGCGGGCCCGGGGAGCTGTTTTTT. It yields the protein CASSARASGPGELFF.

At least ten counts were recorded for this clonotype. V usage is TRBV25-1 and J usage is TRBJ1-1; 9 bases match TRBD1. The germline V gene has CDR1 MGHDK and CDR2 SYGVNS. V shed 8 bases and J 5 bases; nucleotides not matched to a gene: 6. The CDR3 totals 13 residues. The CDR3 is CASVLTGGTEAFF. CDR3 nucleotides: TGTGCCAGCGTCCTGACAGGGGGGACTGAAGCTTTCTTT.

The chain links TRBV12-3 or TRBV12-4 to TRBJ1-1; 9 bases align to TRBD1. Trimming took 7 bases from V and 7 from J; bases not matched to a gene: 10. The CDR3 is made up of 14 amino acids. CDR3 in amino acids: CASKNRGRLSEAFF. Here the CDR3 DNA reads TGTGCCAGCAAAAACAGGGGGCGGCTGAGTGAAGCTTTCTTT.

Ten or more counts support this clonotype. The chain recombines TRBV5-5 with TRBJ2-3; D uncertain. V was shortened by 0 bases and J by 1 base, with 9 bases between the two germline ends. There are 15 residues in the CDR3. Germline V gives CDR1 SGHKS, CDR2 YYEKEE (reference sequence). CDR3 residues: CASSLADAGTDTQYF. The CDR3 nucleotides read TGTGCCAGCAGCTTGGCGGACGCCGGCACAGATACGCAGTATTTT. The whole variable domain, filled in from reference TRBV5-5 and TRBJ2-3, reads DAGVTQSPTHLIKTRGQQVTLRCSPISGHKSVSWYQQVLGQGPQFIFQYYEKEERGRGNFPDRFSARQFPNYSSELNVNALLLGDSALYLCASSLADAGTDTQYFGPGTRLTVL.

The CDR3 coding sequence is TGCAGTGCTAGAGATAGACAGGGGGCAGGGGAGACCCAGTACTTC. Encoded protein: CSARDRQGAGETQYF. V usage is TRBV20-1 and J usage is TRBJ2-5; 10 bases line up with TRBD1. Germline trimming cut 0 bases from V and 5 bases from J; bases unmatched to any gene: 6. Per the germline V gene, CDR1 is DFQATT and CDR2 is SNEGSKA (reference sequence). The CDR3 sequence is 15 residues long.

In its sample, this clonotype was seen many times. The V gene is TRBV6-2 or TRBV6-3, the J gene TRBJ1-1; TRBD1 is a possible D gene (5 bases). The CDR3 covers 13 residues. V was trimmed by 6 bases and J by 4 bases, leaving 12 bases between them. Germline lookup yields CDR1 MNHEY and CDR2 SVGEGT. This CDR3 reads CASRDSGGTEAFF. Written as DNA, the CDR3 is TGTGCCAGCAGAGACAGTGGGGGCACTGAAGCTTTCTTT.

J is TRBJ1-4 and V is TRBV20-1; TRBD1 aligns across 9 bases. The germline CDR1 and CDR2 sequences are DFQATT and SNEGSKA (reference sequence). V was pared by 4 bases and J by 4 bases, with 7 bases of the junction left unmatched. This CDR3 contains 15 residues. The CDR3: CSATSGQGLNEKLFF. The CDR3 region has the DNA TGCAGTGCTACCAGCGGACAGGGGCTTAATGAAAAACTGTTTTTT.

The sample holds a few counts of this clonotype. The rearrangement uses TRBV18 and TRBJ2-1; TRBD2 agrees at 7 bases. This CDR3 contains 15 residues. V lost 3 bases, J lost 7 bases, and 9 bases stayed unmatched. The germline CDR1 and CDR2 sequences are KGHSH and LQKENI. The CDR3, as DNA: TGTGCCAGCTCACCCCGGAGCGGGAAGGTGAATGAGCAGTTCTTC. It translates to CASSPRSGKVNEQFF.

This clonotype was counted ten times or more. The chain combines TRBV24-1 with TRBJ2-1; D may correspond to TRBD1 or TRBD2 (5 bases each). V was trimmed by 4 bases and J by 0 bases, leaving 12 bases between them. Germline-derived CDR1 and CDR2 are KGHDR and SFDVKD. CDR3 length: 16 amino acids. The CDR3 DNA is TGTGCCACCAGTGACGGGACCCCGAGCTCCTACAATGAGCAGTTCTTC. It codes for CATSDGTPSSYNEQFF.

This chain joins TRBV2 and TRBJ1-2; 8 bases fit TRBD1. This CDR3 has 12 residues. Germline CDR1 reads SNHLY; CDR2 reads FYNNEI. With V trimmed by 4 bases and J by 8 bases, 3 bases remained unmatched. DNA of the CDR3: TGTGCCAGCAGTGGACAGGGGACGGGCTACACCTTC. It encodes CASSGQGTGYTF.

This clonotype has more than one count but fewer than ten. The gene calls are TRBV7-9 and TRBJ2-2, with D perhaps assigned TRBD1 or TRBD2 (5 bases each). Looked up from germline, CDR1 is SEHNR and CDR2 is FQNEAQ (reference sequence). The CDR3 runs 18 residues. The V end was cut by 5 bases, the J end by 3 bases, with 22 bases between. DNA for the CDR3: TGTGCCAGCAGCCCCCTAGCCGGGACCGTCTTTGACACCGGGGAGCTGTTTTTT. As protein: CASSPLAGTVFDTGELFF.